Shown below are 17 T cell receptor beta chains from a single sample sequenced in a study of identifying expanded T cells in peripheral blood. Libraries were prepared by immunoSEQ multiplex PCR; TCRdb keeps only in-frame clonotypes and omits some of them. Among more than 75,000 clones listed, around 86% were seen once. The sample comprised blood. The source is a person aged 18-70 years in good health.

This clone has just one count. CDR3 protein: CASSPGRNNQPQHF. The CDR3 bases are TGTGCCAGCAGTCCGGGACGGAATAATCAGCCCCAGCATTTT. The chain carries TRBV7-2 and TRBJ1-5, with D possibly TRBD1 on 5 matching bases. Germline V gives CDR1 SGHTA, CDR2 FQGNSA. CDR3 length equals 14 residues. With 6 bases removed from V and 4 bases from J, the gap between germline ends came to 13 bases.

CDR3 in DNA: TGTGCCAGTATGGGGGAGATCGCCGTTGAAAAACTGTTTTTT. Protein product: CASMGEIAVEKLFF. V gene TRBV19 combines with J gene TRBJ1-4; perhaps TRBD1 as D (5 bases). The V end lost 7 bases, the J end lost 7 bases, and 16 bases lay between the germline ends. Germline CDR1 reads LNHDA; CDR2 reads SQIVND (reference sequence). This CDR3 has 14 residues.

The CDR3: CASSYTAGLYEQYF. Here the CDR3 DNA reads TGTGCCAGCAGTTACACGGCGGGGCTCTACGAGCAGTACTTC. V and J are TRBV6-5 and TRBJ2-7, with D possibly matching TRBD2 (6 bases). Germline V gives CDR1 MNHEY, CDR2 SVGAGI. V lost 2 bases, J lost 3 bases, and 11 bases lay in between. The CDR3 is 14 amino acids.

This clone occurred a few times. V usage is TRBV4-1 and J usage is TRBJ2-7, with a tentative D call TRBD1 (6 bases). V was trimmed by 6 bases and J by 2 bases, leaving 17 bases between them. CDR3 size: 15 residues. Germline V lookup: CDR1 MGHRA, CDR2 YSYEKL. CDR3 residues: CASRFGRGLPYEQYF. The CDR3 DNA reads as TGCGCCAGCAGATTTGGCAGGGGATTACCCTACGAGCAGTACTTC.

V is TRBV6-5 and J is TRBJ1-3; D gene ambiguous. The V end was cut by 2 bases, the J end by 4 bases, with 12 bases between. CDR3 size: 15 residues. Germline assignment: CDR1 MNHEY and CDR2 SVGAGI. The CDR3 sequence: CASSYNDRFGNTIYF. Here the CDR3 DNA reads TGTGCCAGCAGTTACAACGATAGGTTCGGAAACACCATATATTTT.

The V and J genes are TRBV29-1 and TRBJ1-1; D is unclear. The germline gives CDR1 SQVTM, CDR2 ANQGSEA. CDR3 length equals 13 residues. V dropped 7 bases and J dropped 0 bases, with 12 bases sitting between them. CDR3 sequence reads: CSALFRMNTEAFF. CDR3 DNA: TGCAGCGCCTTGTTCCGGATGAACACTGAAGCTTTCTTT.

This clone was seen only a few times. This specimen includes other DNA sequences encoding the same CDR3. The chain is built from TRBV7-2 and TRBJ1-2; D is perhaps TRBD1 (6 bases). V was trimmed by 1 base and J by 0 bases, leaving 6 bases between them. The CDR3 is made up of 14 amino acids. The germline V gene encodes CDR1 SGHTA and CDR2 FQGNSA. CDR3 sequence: CASSLGTANYGYTF. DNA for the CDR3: TGTGCCAGCAGCTTAGGGACAGCTAACTATGGCTACACCTTC.

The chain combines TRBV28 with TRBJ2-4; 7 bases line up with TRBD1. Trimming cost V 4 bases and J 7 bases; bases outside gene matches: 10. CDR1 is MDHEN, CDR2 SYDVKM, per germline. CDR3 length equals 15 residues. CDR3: CASSSSGTAPNIQYF. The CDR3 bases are TGTGCCAGCAGTTCCTCCGGGACAGCCCCTAACATTCAGTACTTC.

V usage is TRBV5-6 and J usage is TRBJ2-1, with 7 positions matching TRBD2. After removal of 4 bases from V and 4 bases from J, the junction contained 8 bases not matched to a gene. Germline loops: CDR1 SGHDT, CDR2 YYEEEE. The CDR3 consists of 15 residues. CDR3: CASSEGGGLYNEQFF. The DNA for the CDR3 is TGTGCCAGCAGCGAGGGCGGGGGACTTTACAATGAGCAGTTCTTC.

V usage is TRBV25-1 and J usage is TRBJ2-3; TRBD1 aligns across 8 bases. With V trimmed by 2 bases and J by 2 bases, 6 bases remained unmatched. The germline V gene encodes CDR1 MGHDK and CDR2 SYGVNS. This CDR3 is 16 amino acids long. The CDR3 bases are TGTGCCAGCAGTGAACAAAGGGACAGGACCACAGATACGCAGTATTTT. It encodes CASSEQRDRTTDTQYF.

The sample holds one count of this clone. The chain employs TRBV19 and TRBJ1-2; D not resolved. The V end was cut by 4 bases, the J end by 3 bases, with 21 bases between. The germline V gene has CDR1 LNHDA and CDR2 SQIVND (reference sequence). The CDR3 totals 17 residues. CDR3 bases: TGTGCCAGTAGTAACCAAATCCCGCGTCGGAGTCACTATGGCTACACCTTC. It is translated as CASSNQIPRRSHYGYTF.

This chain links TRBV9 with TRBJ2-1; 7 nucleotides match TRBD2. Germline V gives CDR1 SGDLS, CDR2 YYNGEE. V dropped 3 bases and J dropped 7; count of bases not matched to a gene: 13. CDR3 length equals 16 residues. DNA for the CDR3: TGTGCCAGCAGCGACCTGGGGGAGGGCCCGGGGAATGAGCAGTTCTTC. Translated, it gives CASSDLGEGPGNEQFF.

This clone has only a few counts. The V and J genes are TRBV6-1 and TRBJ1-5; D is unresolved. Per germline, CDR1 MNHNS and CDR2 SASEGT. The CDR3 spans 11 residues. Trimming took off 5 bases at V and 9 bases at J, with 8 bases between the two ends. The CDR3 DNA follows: TGTGCCAGCAGTAGCCGCTGGCCCCAGCATTTT. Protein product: CASSSRWPQHF.

The CDR3 region has the DNA TGTGCCAGCTCCGCCGGGACAGGGGGGAATCAGCCCCAGCATTTT. Amino acids: CASSAGTGGNQPQHF. The chain recombines TRBV18 with TRBJ1-5; TRBD1 aligns across 11 bases. Trimming cost V 6 bases and J 4 bases; bases outside gene matches: 5. There are 15 residues in the CDR3. Germline CDR1 reads KGHSH; CDR2 reads LQKENI.

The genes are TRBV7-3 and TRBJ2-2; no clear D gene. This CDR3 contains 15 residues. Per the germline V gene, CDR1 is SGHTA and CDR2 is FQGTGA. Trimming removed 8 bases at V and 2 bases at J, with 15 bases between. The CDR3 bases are TGTGCCAGCCGTCAAGGTCAGATTAACACCGGGGAGCTGTTTTTT. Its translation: CASRQGQINTGELFF.

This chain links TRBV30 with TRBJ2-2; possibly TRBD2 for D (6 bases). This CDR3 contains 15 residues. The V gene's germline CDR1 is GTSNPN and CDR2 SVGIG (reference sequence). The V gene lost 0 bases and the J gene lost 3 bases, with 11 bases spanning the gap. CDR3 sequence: CAWSVPGVDTGELFF. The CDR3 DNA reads TGTGCCTGGAGTGTACCGGGGGTAGACACCGGGGAGCTGTTTTTT.

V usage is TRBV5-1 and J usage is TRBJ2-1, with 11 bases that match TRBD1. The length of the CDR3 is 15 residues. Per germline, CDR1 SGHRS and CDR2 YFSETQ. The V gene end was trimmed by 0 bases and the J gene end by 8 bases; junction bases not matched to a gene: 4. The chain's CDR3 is CASSLGTGGFDEQFF. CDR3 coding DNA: TGCGCCAGCAGCTTGGGGACAGGGGGCTTCGATGAGCAGTTCTTC. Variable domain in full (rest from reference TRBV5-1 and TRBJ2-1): KAGVTQTPRYLIKTRGQQVTLSCSPISGHRSVSWYQQTPGQGLQFLFEYFSETQRNKGNFPGRFSGRQFSNSRSEMNVSTLELGDSALYLCASSLGTGGFDEQFFGPGTRLTVL.